The TCR beta chain under discussion was sequenced for a study of T-cell reconstitution after alpha-beta-depleted transplantation in children. Regarding the study as a whole: Reported findings indicate that, about two months after transplant, alpha-beta T cells came from several hundred expanded clones, which were derived from non-depleted graft cells. T-cell counts and diversity at one year post-transplant came mainly from newly produced T cells. High day-60 TCRbeta diversity in some patients came from surviving recipient T cells and thymic progenitors.

Researchers prepared the TCRbeta library using unique molecular identifiers, the study reports. Each CDR3 protein is one row after TCRdb ran MiXCR on the PCR reads. The sample contains around 80,000 distinct CDR3 sequences, approximately 18% of which appear only once. CDR3 size: 15 residues. V lost 2 bases to trimming and J lost 2 bases, with 13 bases between them. This clonotype has a handful of counts. The antigen is unknown. The sample in question was PBMCs, mostly from graft donor cells, obtained 360 days after TCRalphabeta/CD19-depleted stem cell transplant. This chain connects TRBV23-1 to TRBJ2-7; no clear D gene. TRBV23-1 is reported as an ORF; its role is uncertain. The clonotype was recovered from a male patient between 2 and 10 years old who had a stem cell transplant for acute lymphoblastic leukemia, so the T cells may come from the graft donor. The CDR3 sequence is CASSQPPIGPYEQYF. As DNA, the CDR3 is TGCGCCAGCAGTCAACCCCCCATAGGTCCCTACGAGCAGTACTTC.